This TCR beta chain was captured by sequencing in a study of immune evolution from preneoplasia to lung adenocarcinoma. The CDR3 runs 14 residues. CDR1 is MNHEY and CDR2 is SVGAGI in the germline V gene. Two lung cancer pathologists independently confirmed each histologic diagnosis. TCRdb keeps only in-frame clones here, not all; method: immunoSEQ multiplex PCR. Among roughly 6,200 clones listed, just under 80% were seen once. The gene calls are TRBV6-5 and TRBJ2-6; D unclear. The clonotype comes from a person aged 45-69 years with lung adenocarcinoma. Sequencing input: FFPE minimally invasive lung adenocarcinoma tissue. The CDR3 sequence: CASTGISGANVLTF. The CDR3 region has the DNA TGTGCTAGTACGGGTATCTCTGGGGCCAACGTCCTGACTTTC.